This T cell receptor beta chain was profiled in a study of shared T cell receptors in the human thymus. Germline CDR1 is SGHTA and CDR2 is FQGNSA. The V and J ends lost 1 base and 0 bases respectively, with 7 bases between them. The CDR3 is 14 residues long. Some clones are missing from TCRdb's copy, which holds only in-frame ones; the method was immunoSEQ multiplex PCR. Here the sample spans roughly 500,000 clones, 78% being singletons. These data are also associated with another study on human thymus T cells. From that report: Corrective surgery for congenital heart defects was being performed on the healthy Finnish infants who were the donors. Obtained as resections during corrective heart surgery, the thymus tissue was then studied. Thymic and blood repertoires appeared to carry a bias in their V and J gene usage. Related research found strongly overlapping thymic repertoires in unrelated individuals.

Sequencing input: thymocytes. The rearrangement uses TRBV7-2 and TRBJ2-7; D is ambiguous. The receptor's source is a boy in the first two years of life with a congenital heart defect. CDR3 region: CASSLEDFSYEQYF. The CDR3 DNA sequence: TGTGCCAGCAGCTTAGAAGACTTCTCCTACGAGCAGTACTTC.